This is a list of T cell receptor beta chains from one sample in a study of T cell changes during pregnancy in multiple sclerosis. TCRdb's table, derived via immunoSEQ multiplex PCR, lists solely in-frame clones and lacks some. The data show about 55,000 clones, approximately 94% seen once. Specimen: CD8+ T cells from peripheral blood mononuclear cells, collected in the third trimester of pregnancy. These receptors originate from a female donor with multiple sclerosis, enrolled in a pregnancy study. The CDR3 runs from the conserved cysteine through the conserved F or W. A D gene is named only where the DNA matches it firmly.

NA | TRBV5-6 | CASSLRGTGLAYEQYF
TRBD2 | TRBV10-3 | CAINPGGGPSYEQYF
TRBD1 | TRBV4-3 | CASSQDPGRGPDEQYF
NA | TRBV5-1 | CASSPDSSYEQYF
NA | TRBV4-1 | CASSYRQANEAFF
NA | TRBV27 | CASSLNFLLYEQYF
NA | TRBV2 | CASSDGGTSYEQYF
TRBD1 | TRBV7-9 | CASSVGTGTNYGYTF
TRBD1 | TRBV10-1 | CASAHRGHDEKLFF
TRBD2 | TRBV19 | CASSTGTSGYNEQFF
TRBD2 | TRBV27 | CASSLVAGSAETQYF
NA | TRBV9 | CASSVGSNREHEQYF
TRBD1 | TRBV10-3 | CAISEVRDRGWADTQYF
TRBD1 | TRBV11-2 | CASSLGQGNTGELFF
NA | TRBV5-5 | CASSLAAGTYEQYF
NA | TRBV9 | CASSVAGASYNEQFF
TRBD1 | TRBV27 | CASRGLGTGRDTQYF
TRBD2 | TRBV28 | CASSSSGINEQFF
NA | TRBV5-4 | CASSLGGVPGNTIYF
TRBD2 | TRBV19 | CASSISSSGRGLHNEQFF
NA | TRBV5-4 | CASSPNTNTEAFF
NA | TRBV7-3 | CASSLGQGRYTGELFF
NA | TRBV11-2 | CASSLRTTEAFF
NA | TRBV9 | CASSVAGGGADTQYF
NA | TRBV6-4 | CASTASVGSYNEQFF
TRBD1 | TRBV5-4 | CASSLGAGGNYGYTF
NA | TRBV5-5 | CASGGLGPSVEQFF
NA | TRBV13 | CASSYPGNTEAFF
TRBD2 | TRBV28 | CASKSGSWLEQYF
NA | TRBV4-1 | CASSQGSGIQGYQPQHF
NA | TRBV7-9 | CASSSFSGITDYGYTF
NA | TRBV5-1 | CASSLGGTSSYEQYF
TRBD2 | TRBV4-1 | CASSQLAGAVETQYF
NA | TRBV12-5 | CASGLEEGTLNQPQHF
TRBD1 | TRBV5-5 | CASSGQEMGLESYEQYF
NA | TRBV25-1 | CASSGGGSSTANYGYTF
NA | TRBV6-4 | CASSRTASTGELFF
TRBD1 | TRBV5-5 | CASSLILTGVYGYTF
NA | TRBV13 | CASSLGRGGGANNEQFF
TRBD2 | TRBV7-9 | CASHRTGTSALDEQFF
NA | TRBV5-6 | CASSLVRPGNTIYF
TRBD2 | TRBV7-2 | CASSPPGGTYEQYF
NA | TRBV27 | CASSYAQNYEQYF
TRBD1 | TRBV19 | CASSGVGQVTYEQYF
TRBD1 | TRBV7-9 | CASSWGQGDTEAFF
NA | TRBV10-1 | CASSGQTGELFF
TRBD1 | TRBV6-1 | CASSEGTGDGETQYF
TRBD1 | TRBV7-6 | CASSSGTGPYEQYF
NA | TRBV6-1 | CASSEGTIYSNQPQHF
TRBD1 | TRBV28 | CASRDGDRGPSSSYEQYF
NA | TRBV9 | CASSGFDRAEAFF
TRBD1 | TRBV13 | CASDRRTGDRGGGYTF
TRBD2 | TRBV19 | CASSRTSGSQDTQYF
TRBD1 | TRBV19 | CASSNDRGSYGYTEAFF
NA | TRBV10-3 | CAISDASVTNTDTQYF